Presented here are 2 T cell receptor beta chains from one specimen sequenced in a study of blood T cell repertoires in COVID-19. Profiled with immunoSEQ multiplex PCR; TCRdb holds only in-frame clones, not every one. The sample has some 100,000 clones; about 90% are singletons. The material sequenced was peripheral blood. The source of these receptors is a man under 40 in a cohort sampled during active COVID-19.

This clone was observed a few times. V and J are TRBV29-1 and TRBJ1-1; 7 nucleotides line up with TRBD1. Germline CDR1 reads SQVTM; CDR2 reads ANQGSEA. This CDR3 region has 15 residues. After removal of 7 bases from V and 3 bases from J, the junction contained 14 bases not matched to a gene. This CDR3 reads CSAEGAEGAYTEAFF. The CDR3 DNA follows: TGCAGCGCCGAGGGGGCAGAAGGGGCTTACACTGAAGCTTTCTTT.

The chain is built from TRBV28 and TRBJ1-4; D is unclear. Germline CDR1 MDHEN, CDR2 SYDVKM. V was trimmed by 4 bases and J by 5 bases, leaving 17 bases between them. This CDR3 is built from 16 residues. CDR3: CASSSSGGARNEKLFF. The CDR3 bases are TGTGCCAGCAGTTCCTCCGGAGGAGCAAGAAATGAAAAACTGTTTTTT.